In its sample, the clone carrying this TCR beta chain was seen many times. Antigen: not known. The data derive from a study of T cells after posttransplantation cyclophosphamide. Whole-study findings and limits: Donor-recipient repertoire similarity was low at 1-2 months, rising over year one. TRB overlap between skin or GI tissue T cells and blood was limited.

The protocol was immunoSEQ multiplex PCR, while the TCRdb copy is restricted to in-frame clones and leaves out a portion. This sample has under 50,000 clones and no singletons, with 2% to 2.5% in the ten largest. Material: PBMCs. The clonotype was recovered from a man between 40 and 49 years old in good health, CMV-negative, and a related stem cell transplant donor.

The CDR3 DNA reads as TGCAGCGTTGAAGATCGGGGACAGGGGCTGAGTAACATTCAGTACTTC. As protein: CSVEDRGQGLSNIQYF. The chain has TRBV29-1 and TRBJ2-4; 10 nucleotides agree with TRBD1. The CDR3 extends over 16 amino acids. V lost 0 bases, J lost 7 bases, and 9 bases stayed unmatched. In germline, CDR1 is SQVTM, CDR2 ANQGSEA.